Below are 23 T cell receptor beta chains sequenced from a single sample in a study of vaccination and CD4 T cells after COVID-19. Treatment defined: roughly ten-day PBMC culture with coronavirus spike peptide pools or control peptides (ViraFEST assay). The study sequenced cultured CD4+ T cell DNA using the Oncomine TCR Beta short-read assay. Each CDR3 protein is one row after TCRdb ran MiXCR on the PCR reads. The data contain some 15,000 distinct CDR3 sequences, roughly three fifths of them singletons. No antigen has been assigned to these receptors. Sequencing input: CD4+ T cells from blood, cultured in vitro. Every receptor here comes from a human donor who had recovered from COVID-19.

The chain joins TRBV6-5 to TRBJ1-1; D remains ambiguous. The CDR3 covers 14 residues. Trimming stripped 3 bases from V and 0 bases from J, with 8 bases between. CDR1 MNHEY and CDR2 SVGAGI come from the germline V gene. The CDR3 bases are TGTGCCAGCAGTTATCGGGGTTTGAACACTGAAGCTTTCTTT. It specifies CASSYRGLNTEAFF.

This sequence joins TRBV4-1 and TRBJ1-2; D is uncertain. The germline V gene encodes CDR1 MGHRA and CDR2 YSYEKL. CDR3 length: 14 amino acids. Trimming took off 0 bases at V and 3 bases at J, with 8 bases between the two ends. CDR3 region: CASSQDLGYYGYTF. The CDR3 bases are TGCGCCAGCAGCCAAGATTTAGGTTACTATGGCTACACCTTC.

This clonotype is large (0.1 to 1%) by share. The CDR3 here is CASSVGRTWAGYTF. The CDR3 coding sequence is TGTGCCAGCAGTGTAGGCAGGACGTGGGCTGGCTACACCTTC. The rearrangement joins TRBV6-1 to TRBJ1-2, with no clear D. CDR1 MNHNS and CDR2 SASEGT come from the germline V gene. The CDR3 loop spans 14 amino acids. The V gene lost 4 bases and the J gene lost 7 bases, with 16 bases spanning the gap.

The J gene is TRBJ1-2, the V gene TRBV28; possibly TRBD1 for D (5 bases). V was pared by 5 bases and J by 8 bases, with 12 bases between. Germline V gives CDR1 MDHEN, CDR2 SYDVKM. This CDR3 comprises 12 residues. The CDR3 is CASSLGGVGYTF. The CDR3 DNA is TGTGCCAGCAGTCTAGGAGGGGTAGGCTACACCTTC.

There are a few counts of this clonotype. DNA for the CDR3: TGTGCCAGCAGTGAAACAGAAGCTCTCTATGGCTACACCTTC. Amino acid sequence: CASSETEALYGYTF. This chain uses TRBV2 with TRBJ1-2; D remains unclear. Trimming took 2 bases from V and 4 from J, leaving 11 bases between them. CDR3 length equals 14 residues. The germline CDR1 and CDR2 sequences are SNHLY and FYNNEI.

CDR3 region: CSATPGTSGTDTQYF. CDR3 DNA sequence: TGCAGTGCTACCCCCGGGACTAGCGGCACAGATACGCAGTATTTT. The V and J genes are TRBV20-1 and TRBJ2-3; 10 bases agree with TRBD2. This CDR3 contains 15 residues. V lost 4 bases to trimming and J lost 1 base; unmatched junction nucleotides: 5. From germline, CDR1 is DFQATT and CDR2 SNEGSKA (reference sequence).

The gene calls are TRBV7-2 and TRBJ2-3; D gene uncertain. The V gene lost 2 bases and the J gene lost 3 bases, with 9 bases spanning the gap. The germline V gene encodes CDR1 SGHTA and CDR2 FQGNSA. CDR3 length equals 14 residues. CDR3 nucleotides: TGTGCCAGCAGCTTATATCAGGTGACAGATACGCAGTATTTT. This encodes CASSLYQVTDTQYF.

The V and J genes are TRBV21-1 and TRBJ2-2; the table's D gene call, TRBD2, was not cross checked with the DNA. TRBV21-1 is deemed a pseudogene. CDR3 length equals 13 residues. Here the CDR3 reads CASHAGVCRELFF. The DNA of the CDR3 is TGTGCCAGCCACGCGGGAGTGTGTCGGGAGCTGTTTTTT.

In this sample, this clonotype turned up once. The chain combines TRBV12-5 with TRBJ2-1; 13 bases fit TRBD2. Looked up from germline, CDR1 is LGHNT and CDR2 is FRNRAP. Trimming cost V 2 bases and J 14 bases; bases outside gene matches: 3. CDR3 length: 13 amino acids. CDR3 amino acids: CASGLWTSGGEFF. In nucleotides, the CDR3 is TGTGCTAGTGGTTTGTGGACTAGCGGGGGCGAGTTCTTC.

V is TRBV20-1 and J is TRBJ2-3; D call uncertain. This CDR3 spans 13 amino acids. Trimming stripped 2 bases from V and 2 bases from J, with 8 bases between. The germline V gene encodes CDR1 DFQATT and CDR2 SNEGSKA (reference sequence). The CDR3, as DNA: TGCAGTGCTAGAAGTACTACCACAGATACGCAGTATTTT. Protein: CSARSTTTDTQYF.

V and J are TRBV20-1 and TRBJ1-1; no clear D gene. Deletions cut 5 bases from V and 1 base from J, with 11 bases between. This CDR3 has 13 amino acids. The germline gives CDR1 DFQATT, CDR2 SNEGSKA (reference sequence). CDR3 in amino acids: CSAPRTENTEAFF. CDR3 DNA sequence: TGCAGTGCTCCCCGGACCGAGAACACTGAAGCTTTCTTT.

The chain recombines TRBV20-1 with TRBJ1-6; TRBD1 matches at 10 bases. The germline V gene encodes CDR1 DFQATT and CDR2 SNEGSKA (reference sequence). V lost 5 bases to trimming and J lost 4 bases; unmatched junction nucleotides: 8. This CDR3 has 16 amino acids. CDR3 sequence (DNA): TGCAGTGCTCGGACAGGGGGTTCTAGTTATAATTCACCCCTCCACTTT. Its translation: CSARTGGSSYNSPLHF.

The gene calls are TRBV20-1 and TRBJ2-3, with TRBD2 as a possible D gene (6 bases). Trimming took 0 bases from V and 6 from J, leaving 19 bases between them. Germline V gene lookup returns CDR1 DFQATT and CDR2 SNEGSKA (reference sequence). CDR3 length: 16 residues. In nucleotides, the CDR3 is TGCAGTGCTAGAGATCCCAGCGGGCCCTATGAGGATACGCAGTATTTT. It codes for CSARDPSGPYEDTQYF.

The chain combines TRBV2 with TRBJ2-7, with a tentative D call TRBD1 (6 bases). The germline gives CDR1 SNHLY, CDR2 FYNNEI. V shed 6 bases and J shed 2 bases, with 14 bases lying between them. This CDR3 has 14 residues. Here the CDR3 reads CASRSGAFTYEQYF. CDR3 nucleotides: TGTGCCAGCAGGTCAGGGGCCTTTACCTACGAGCAGTACTTC.

The gene calls are TRBV4-1 and TRBJ2-1, with TRBD2 matching over 12 bases. Germline CDR1 and CDR2: MGHRA and YSYEKL. The CDR3 spans 20 residues. V shed 8 bases and J 0 bases; nucleotides not matched to a gene: 17. The CDR3 spells CASRKTGLAGFRSSYNEQFF. The CDR3 coding sequence is TGCGCCAGCCGGAAGACGGGACTAGCGGGTTTCCGCAGCTCCTACAATGAGCAGTTCTTC.

The chain has TRBV2 and TRBJ1-6; 9 bases map to TRBD1. This CDR3 contains 15 residues. The ends lost 5 bases at V and 7 bases at J; junction bases unmatched: 6. Germline V gives CDR1 SNHLY, CDR2 FYNNEI. DNA of the CDR3: TGTGCCAGCAGTCTCCGACAGGGGGTAAATTCACCCCTCCACTTT. It encodes CASSLRQGVNSPLHF.

This clonotype has only a few counts. The rearrangement uses TRBV20-1 and TRBJ1-1; TRBD1 is a possible D gene (6 bases). V shed 3 bases and J shed 1 base, with 15 bases lying between them. Looked up from germline, CDR1 is DFQATT and CDR2 is SNEGSKA (reference sequence). The CDR3 runs 15 residues. CDR3 loop: CSARRRGQGNTEAFF. The CDR3 DNA reads TGCAGTGCTAGGAGACGGGGGCAGGGGAACACTGAAGCTTTCTTT.

The gene calls are TRBV6-5 and TRBJ2-2; TRBD2 matches at 9 bases. With 0 bases clipped from V and 3 bases from J, the junction kept 11 bases outside the gene matches. The CDR3 length is 19 residues. Germline CDR1 and CDR2: MNHEY and SVGAGI. CDR3: CASSYSGRGSGRYTGELFF. CDR3 bases: TGTGCCAGCAGTTACTCGGGGCGAGGGAGCGGGAGGTACACCGGGGAGCTGTTTTTT.

The chain employs TRBV20-1 and TRBJ2-7; no firm D call. Germline V CDR1 and CDR2: DFQATT, SNEGSKA (reference sequence). The V end lost 3 bases, the J end lost 0 bases, and 15 bases lay between the germline ends. This CDR3 comprises 15 residues. CDR3 sequence reads: CSASNFRSASYEQYF. DNA of the CDR3: TGCAGTGCTAGCAACTTTCGCAGCGCCTCCTACGAGCAGTACTTC.

V is TRBV9 and J is TRBJ1-1; D is undetermined. Trimming took off 0 bases at V and 1 base at J, with 7 bases between the two ends. The length of the CDR3 is 14 residues. The V gene's germline CDR1 is SGDLS and CDR2 YYNGEE. The CDR3 region has the DNA TGTGCCAGCAGCGTAGTGGTGGGGAACACTGAAGCTTTCTTT. Its protein is CASSVVVGNTEAFF.

This chain links TRBV20-1 with TRBJ1-5, with D maybe TRBD1 (6 bases). CDR1 and CDR2 (germline): DFQATT, SNEGSKA (reference sequence). Deletions cut 2 bases from V and 4 bases from J, with 21 bases between. This CDR3 is 17 amino acids long. The CDR3 DNA is TGCAGTGCTAGACTTCCGGGAGGGGGGGTTGGAAATCAGCCCCAGCATTTT. It translates to CSARLPGGGVGNQPQHF.

This CDR3 reads CASSLSSGSSGNTIYF. CDR3 coding DNA: TGTGCCAGCAGCTTATCTTCCGGGAGCTCTGGAAACACCATATATTTT. The chain joins TRBV7-2 to TRBJ1-3, with D hard to call. V was trimmed by 2 bases and J by 0 bases, leaving 11 bases between them. CDR1 and CDR2 from the germline V gene are SGHTA and FQGNSA. The CDR3 loop spans 16 amino acids.

The V and J genes are TRBV2 and TRBJ2-3, with TRBD2 matching over 8 bases. Germline lookup yields CDR1 SNHLY and CDR2 FYNNEI. The V segment lost 4 bases and the J segment 5 bases; nucleotides outside the gene matches: 14. This CDR3 has 17 amino acids. The CDR3 is CASSAGLYSGEEDTQYF. CDR3 DNA: TGTGCCAGCAGTGCCGGGCTCTATAGCGGGGAGGAAGATACGCAGTATTTT. The full variable domain, in which reference TRBV2 and TRBJ2-3 provide the parts outside the CDR3, is EPEVTQTPSHQVTQMGQEVILRCVPISNHLYFYWYRQILGQKVEFLVSFYNNEISEKSEIFDDQFSVERPDGSNFTLKIRSTKLEDSAMYFCASSAGLYSGEEDTQYFGPGTRLTVL.